The 24 T cell receptor beta chains reported below all come from one sample, sequenced in a study of blood T cell repertoires in COVID-19. Libraries were prepared by immunoSEQ multiplex PCR; TCRdb keeps only in-frame clonotypes and omits some of them. The data show about 300,000 clones, over 75% seen once. The sequenced sample was PBMCs or T cells enriched from blood (not recorded which). The origin of the receptors is a woman in her late teens or twenties who had recovered from COVID-19.

CDR3 sequence (DNA): TGTGCCAGCAGCTTATCGAGAGCGGGGAGCTCCTACGAGCAGTACTTC. Its protein is CASSLSRAGSSYEQYF. The chain uses TRBV11-2 and TRBJ2-7; 7 positions match TRBD2. There are 16 residues in the CDR3. The ends lost 2 bases at V and 0 bases at J; junction bases unmatched: 7. Germline lookup yields CDR1 SGHAT and CDR2 FQNNGV.

This chain joins TRBV4-1 and TRBJ1-3; the match to TRBD1 covers 12 bases. The V gene end was trimmed by 1 base and the J gene end by 0 bases; junction bases not matched to a gene: 7. There are 19 residues in the CDR3. Germline-derived CDR1 and CDR2 are MGHRA and YSYEKL. DNA of the CDR3: TGCGCCAGCAGCCAAGTAGGGACAGGGGGCCAGAGCTCTGGAAACACCATATATTTT. Encoded protein: CASSQVGTGGQSSGNTIYF.

This chain links TRBV27 with TRBJ1-4, with TRBD1 as a possible D gene (5 bases). Germline-derived CDR1 and CDR2 are MNHEY and SMNVEV (reference sequence). V was pared by 5 bases and J by 0 bases, with 13 bases between. The CDR3 extends over 16 amino acids. CDR3 loop: CASSDEWGATNEKLFF. DNA for the CDR3: TGTGCCAGCAGTGATGAATGGGGGGCAACTAATGAAAAACTGTTTTTT.

This chain joins TRBV27 and TRBJ2-7; TRBD1 matches at 10 bases. The CDR3 has 14 amino acids. The V segment lost 5 bases and the J segment 3 bases; nucleotides outside the gene matches: 4. Germline loops: CDR1 MNHEY, CDR2 SMNVEV (reference sequence). The CDR3 region has the DNA TGTGCCAGCAGTGCCGGGACAGGGGACTACGAGCAGTACTTC. Its protein product is CASSAGTGDYEQYF.

V is TRBV11-2 and J is TRBJ1-1; D is perhaps TRBD1 (6 bases). Trimming took 1 base from V and 1 from J, leaving 10 bases between them. Germline CDR1 and CDR2: SGHAT and FQNNGV. This CDR3 region has 15 residues. CDR3 sequence: CASSLAYRENTEAFF. CDR3 coding DNA: TGTGCCAGCAGCTTAGCTTACAGGGAGAACACTGAAGCTTTCTTT.

This rearrangement joins TRBV21-1 to TRBJ1-5; the table's TRBD1 call for D was not verified on the DNA. TRBV21-1 is a pseudogene segment. The CDR3 is 15 amino acids. The CDR3 coding sequence is TGTGCCAGCAGCAACCCAGGGGGCAGCAATCAGCCCCAGCATTTT. Its translation: CASSNPGGSNQPQHF.

The J gene is TRBJ1-4, the V gene TRBV5-6, with D perhaps matching TRBD1 (6 bases). Between the trimmed V and J ends, which lost 4 bases and 0 bases, there was a span of 19 bases. This CDR3 spans 18 amino acids. In germline, CDR1 is SGHDT, CDR2 YYEEEE. CDR3 protein: CASSPRDRSRATNEKLFF. CDR3 sequence (DNA): TGTGCCAGCAGCCCGCGCGACAGGTCGCGTGCAACTAATGAAAAACTGTTTTTT.

This clone was detected only a few times. The chain couples TRBV2 to TRBJ1-4, with D perhaps TRBD1 (5 bases). This CDR3 spans 15 amino acids. Germline CDR1 is SNHLY and CDR2 is FYNNEI. Trimming pared 6 bases from V and 4 bases from J, leaving 15 bases between. CDR3 amino acids: CASSPTGGYNEKLFF. CDR3 DNA sequence: TGTGCCAGCAGCCCCACCGGGGGGTATAATGAAAAACTGTTTTTT.

The chain has TRBV7-8 and TRBJ1-2; TRBD1 agrees at 7 bases. The CDR3 is 16 amino acids. Germline values: CDR1 SGHVS, CDR2 FQNEAQ. Trimming at V came to 2 bases and at J to 4 bases, leaving 10 bases not matched to a gene. CDR3 residues: CASSLKQGRSFYGYTF. CDR3 coding DNA: TGTGCCAGCAGCTTAAAACAGGGGCGGTCTTTCTATGGCTACACCTTC.

This clone was recorded once. The J gene is TRBJ2-2, the V gene TRBV9; TRBD2 is a possible D gene (6 bases). CDR3 length: 15 amino acids. Trimming stripped 4 bases from V and 1 base from J, with 11 bases between. Germline lookup yields CDR1 SGDLS and CDR2 YYNGEE. CDR3 protein: CASSISGGNTGELFF. CDR3 bases: TGTGCCAGCAGCATTAGCGGAGGGAACACCGGGGAGCTGTTTTTT.

The chain carries TRBV6-5 and TRBJ2-3, with D unresolved. Trimming shortened V by 4 bases and J by 1 base, and 12 bases separated the two germline ends. The CDR3 length is 15 residues. Germline V lookup: CDR1 MNHEY, CDR2 SVGAGI. The CDR3 is CASSSLGVGTDTQYF. CDR3 nucleotide sequence: TGTGCCAGCAGTTCCCTAGGTGTCGGCACAGATACGCAGTATTTT.

This clone has just a few counts. This chain uses TRBV20-1 with TRBJ1-3; the D gene is possibly TRBD1 (5 bases). CDR3 size: 14 residues. Per the germline V gene, CDR1 is DFQATT and CDR2 is SNEGSKA (reference sequence). V dropped 3 bases and J dropped 4 bases, with 13 bases sitting between them. CDR3: CSASKGNSGNTIYF. CDR3 nucleotides: TGCAGTGCTAGTAAGGGGAATTCAGGAAACACCATATATTTT.

The J gene is TRBJ2-1, the V gene TRBV9; 14 bases map to TRBD2. The CDR3 runs 16 residues. CDR1 SGDLS and CDR2 YYNGEE come from the germline V gene. J lost 5 bases, V lost 4 bases, and 5 bases had no gene match. CDR3 loop: CASSPEGLAGDNEQFF. The DNA of the CDR3 is TGTGCCAGCAGCCCGGAGGGACTAGCGGGAGACAATGAGCAGTTCTTC.

The chain has TRBV2 and TRBJ1-1; D not resolved. Germline lookup yields CDR1 SNHLY and CDR2 FYNNEI. The CDR3 runs 15 residues. Trimming left V 2 bases short and J 2 bases short, with 12 bases between. The CDR3 bases are TGTGCCAGCAGTGAACGAGGCGGAACAAACACTGAAGCTTTCTTT. Translated: CASSERGGTNTEAFF.

The rearrangement uses TRBV5-5 and TRBJ1-2; D possibly corresponds to TRBD1 (6 bases). The CDR3 consists of 12 residues. Trimming pared 2 bases from V and 7 bases from J, leaving 9 bases between. The germline V gene has CDR1 SGHKS and CDR2 YYEKEE (reference sequence). CDR3 nucleotides: TGTGCCAGCAGCTTTGGGGGGGCTGGCTACACCTTC. It specifies CASSFGGAGYTF.

Notes on this clone: Other DNA sequences of this sample code for an identical CDR3. The chain couples TRBV5-5 to TRBJ2-2, with 8 nucleotides matching TRBD2. The CDR3 length is 15 residues. Trimming cost V 1 base and J 3 bases; bases outside gene matches: 2. Germline values: CDR1 SGHKS, CDR2 YYEKEE (reference sequence). The DNA for the CDR3 is TGTGCCAGCAGCTTGACTAGCGGATACACCGGGGAGCTGTTTTTT. Its translation: CASSLTSGYTGELFF.

The rearrangement joins TRBV11-2 to TRBJ1-1; D remains unclear. This CDR3 contains 16 residues. Trimming removed 0 bases at V and 5 bases at J, with 16 bases between. Germline loops: CDR1 SGHAT, CDR2 FQNNGV. The DNA for the CDR3 is TGTGCCAGCAGCTTAGATCCCGCCTGGTTGCAGACTGAAGCTTTCTTT. This gives the protein CASSLDPAWLQTEAFF. Using reference TRBV11-2 and TRBJ1-1 for the parts outside the CDR3, the full variable domain is EAGVAQSPRYKIIEKRQSVAFWCNPISGHATLYWYQQILGQGPKLLIQFQNNGVVDDSQLPKDRFSAERLKGVDSTLKIQPAKLEDSAVYLCASSLDPAWLQTEAFFGQGTRLTVV.

The chain carries TRBV13 and TRBJ2-1; the match to TRBD2 covers 9 bases. Germline assignment: CDR1 PRHDT and CDR2 FYEKMQ (reference sequence). J was trimmed by 3 bases and V by 5 bases; bases with no gene match: 17. This CDR3 is built from 19 residues. This chain's CDR3 is CASSRLTSGMPYIYNEQFF. DNA for the CDR3: TGTGCCAGCAGCCGCTTGACTAGCGGTATGCCTTATATCTACAATGAGCAGTTCTTC.

The sample holds a few counts of this clone. The rearrangement links TRBV2 to TRBJ1-2; 11 bases match TRBD1. Germline CDR1 and CDR2: SNHLY and FYNNEI. The CDR3 loop spans 15 amino acids. V gave up 5 bases and J gave up 7 bases; unmatched junction bases: 9. Written as DNA, the CDR3 is TGTGCCAGCAGTCCCGGGACAGGGGGATCGTTTGGCTACACCTTC. Protein product: CASSPGTGGSFGYTF.

In the case of this clone: Germline and junction disagree at one end, which may indicate a read error. V is TRBV7-7 and J is TRBJ2-5; no definite D call. CDR1 and CDR2 (germline): SSHAT, FNYEAQ (reference sequence). The CDR3 runs 15 residues. CDR3 nucleotide sequence: TGTGCTAGCAGCTTAGGAGCATCTAGAGACTTGCCCCAGTACTTC. It codes for CASSLGASRDLPQYF.

The chain recombines TRBV10-2 with TRBJ1-2; 7 nucleotides align to TRBD1. V gave up 4 bases and J gave up 7 bases; unmatched junction bases: 3. Germline lookup yields CDR1 WSHSY and CDR2 SAAADI. The CDR3 has 12 residues. CDR3 residues: CASSAAGGGYTF. CDR3 coding DNA: TGCGCCAGCAGTGCCGCAGGGGGTGGCTACACCTTC.

The rearrangement uses TRBV2 and TRBJ2-3; D may be TRBD2 (7 bases). Per the germline V gene, CDR1 is SNHLY and CDR2 is FYNNEI. The CDR3 runs 16 residues. Between the trimmed V and J ends, which lost 8 bases and 2 bases, there was a span of 20 bases. CDR3 sequence: CASPGAEGGVTDTQYF. In DNA, the CDR3 is TGTGCCAGCCCTGGGGCAGAGGGGGGGGTCACAGATACGCAGTATTTT.

This chain uses TRBV9 with TRBJ1-3; no reliable D call. V was shortened by 7 bases and J by 1 base, with 6 bases between the two germline ends. Germline assignment: CDR1 SGDLS and CDR2 YYNGEE. There are 12 residues in the CDR3. CDR3: CASQSSGNTIYF. Here the CDR3 DNA reads TGTGCCAGCCAGTCTTCTGGAAACACCATATATTTT.

The chain uses TRBV1 and TRBJ1-6. TRBV1 is a recognized pseudogene. The CDR3 runs to 14 residues. DNA of the CDR3: TGCACCAGCAGCCGAGGCGCGGTGAGATCACCCCTCCACTTT. Residues: CTSSRGAVRSPLHF.